This T cell receptor beta chain was recovered during a study of T cells in Graves' hyperthyroidism and ophthalmopathy. Turning to the study itself: It was at initial diagnosis, before any treatment, that peripheral blood was collected.

Ophthalmopathy patients all had a Clinical Activity Score of at least 3, a NOSPECS grade of at least 4 and disease under 3 months old. The CDR3 covers 14 residues. Trimming left V 8 bases short and J 6 bases short, with 17 bases between. Looked up from germline, CDR1 is MDHEN and CDR2 is SYDVKM. Amplification of TCR beta CDR3 regions used RNA as the template. HTBI primers were the set used in a first-round RT-PCR of the TCR CDR3. TCRdb ran MiXCR on the multiplex PCR reads and lists one entry per CDR3 protein. The sample contains fewer than 400,000 distinct CDR3 sequences, 11% to 15% of which appear only once. This clonotype was recorded at least ten times.

The TCR comes from a middle-aged man with Graves' ophthalmopathy. The sequenced sample was blood. This chain uses TRBV28 with TRBJ1-5, with a weak D call TRBD1 (5 bases). CDR3 sequence reads: CASGADDPSQPQHF. CDR3 nucleotides: TGTGCCAGCGGGGCGGACGACCCTAGTCAGCCCCAGCATTTT.